Listed here are 20 T cell receptor beta chains from one sample, sequenced in a study of T cells in Graves' hyperthyroidism and ophthalmopathy. From RNA transcripts, TCR beta CDR3 regions were amplified. First-round RT-PCR of the TCR CDR3 relied on the HTBI primer set. MiXCR, run by TCRdb on the multiplex PCR reads, gives a single entry per CDR3 protein. The profile covers 550,000 to 650,000 distinct CDR3 sequences, with 13% to 15% appearing a single time and about 15% taken by the ten largest. Sequenced material: blood. These receptor sequences come from a woman in her forties with Graves' hyperthyroidism.

This clonotype has just a few counts. The chain links TRBV15 to TRBJ1-1; 10 nucleotides line up with TRBD1. In germline, CDR1 is LNHNV, CDR2 YYDKDF (reference sequence). This CDR3 has 15 amino acids. Trimming took 8 bases from V and 4 from J; bases not matched to a gene: 10. This CDR3 reads CATRPDRGPGTEAFF. For the CDR3, the DNA is TGTGCCACCCGGCCCGACAGGGGGCCTGGCACTGAAGCTTTCTTT.

This clonotype was counted once. The chain combines TRBV30 with TRBJ1-2; TRBD1 matches 9 bases. J was trimmed by 6 bases and V by 6 bases; bases with no gene match: 2. CDR1 is GTSNPN and CDR2 is SVGIG in the germline V gene (reference sequence). The CDR3 covers 11 residues. In nucleotides, the CDR3 is TGTGCCTGCAGGACAGGGGATGGCTACACCTTC. It is translated as CACRTGDGYTF.

This clonotype was counted a few times. V and J are TRBV30 and TRBJ2-7; no clear D gene. The length of the CDR3 is 11 residues. V lost 3 bases and J lost 2, with 5 bases in between. The germline CDR1 and CDR2 sequences are GTSNPN and SVGIG (reference sequence). The CDR3 spells CAWRDPYEQYF. As DNA, the CDR3 is TGTGCCTGGAGGGATCCCTACGAGCAGTACTTC.

This clonotype was counted many times. The CDR3 spells CASSLDARTSREQYF. The CDR3 DNA is TGTGCCAGCAGCTTAGACGCCCGTACCTCTCGGGAGCAGTACTTC. The gene calls are TRBV7-2 and TRBJ2-7; D uncertain. This CDR3 contains 15 residues. Germline values: CDR1 SGHTA, CDR2 FQGNSA. V lost 1 base and J lost 7, with 17 bases in between.

There are many counts of this clonotype. The chain is built from TRBV28 and TRBJ2-1, with 9 bases matching TRBD2. Germline V CDR1 and CDR2: MDHEN, SYDVKM. V shed 7 bases and J 7 bases; nucleotides not matched to a gene: 11. CDR3 length: 15 amino acids. CDR3: CASTNLAGDINEQFF. DNA for the CDR3: TGTGCCAGCACGAATTTAGCGGGAGATATTAATGAGCAGTTCTTC.

This clonotype has only a few counts. V usage is TRBV2 and J usage is TRBJ2-1, with D hard to call. Germline CDR1 is SNHLY and CDR2 is FYNNEI. Trimming cost V 6 bases and J 6 bases, with 6 bases left between them. The CDR3 totals 11 residues. CDR3 in DNA: TGTGCCAGCAGAGAACTCAATGAGCAGTTCTTC. Translated: CASRELNEQFF.

In its sample, this clonotype was seen many times. V and J are TRBV3-1 and TRBJ1-1; D remains ambiguous. CDR3 length: 13 amino acids. Trimming cost V 6 bases and J 11 bases, with 19 bases left between them. CDR1 and CDR2 from the germline V gene are LGHDT and YNNKEL (reference sequence). This chain's CDR3 is CASRLTANQDAFF. The CDR3 DNA reads TGTGCCAGCAGATTGACGGCTAACCAGGACGCTTTCTTT.

This clonotype was recorded many times. The genes are TRBV2 and TRBJ2-7; possibly TRBD1 for D (6 bases). There are 14 residues in the CDR3. Looked up from germline, CDR1 is SNHLY and CDR2 is FYNNEI. Trimming removed 10 bases at V and 0 bases at J, with 16 bases between. The CDR3 DNA follows: TGTGCCACCGCAGGGACAACCCGCTCCTACGAGCAGTACTTC. Its translation is CATAGTTRSYEQYF.

This clonotype was counted many times. The chain employs TRBV28 and TRBJ2-7; no reliable D call. The V gene's germline CDR1 is MDHEN and CDR2 SYDVKM. V gave up 3 bases and J gave up 4 bases, with 10 bases separating them. CDR3 length: 13 residues. The CDR3 protein is CASSFPPVYEQYF. In DNA, the CDR3 is TGTGCCAGCAGTTTCCCGCCAGTGTACGAGCAGTACTTC.

Ten or more counts support this clonotype. The V and J genes are TRBV28 and TRBJ2-7; the D is unclear. The CDR3 contains 14 residues. Looked up from germline, CDR1 is MDHEN and CDR2 is SYDVKM. V was cut by 7 bases and J by 0 bases, with 13 bases left in between. The CDR3 DNA reads as TGTGCCAGCAACTCCCCAAAGGGCTCCTACGAGCAGTACTTC. Protein sequence: CASNSPKGSYEQYF.

The rearrangement joins TRBV20-1 to TRBJ2-3; maybe TRBD2 (6 bases). The CDR3 length is 12 residues. Germline V gene lookup returns CDR1 DFQATT and CDR2 SNEGSKA (reference sequence). Trimming pared 3 bases from V and 5 bases from J, leaving 9 bases between. The CDR3 region is CSASGRGDTQYF. For the CDR3, the DNA is TGCAGTGCTAGCGGGAGAGGAGATACGCAGTATTTT.

The sample holds many counts of this clonotype. V and J are TRBV18 and TRBJ2-3; D tentatively fits TRBD1 or TRBD2 (5 bases each). This CDR3 region has 13 residues. V lost 8 bases and J lost 0, with 9 bases in between. In germline, CDR1 is KGHSH, CDR2 LQKENI. The DNA of the CDR3 is TGTGCCAGCACGAGGGACAGCACAGATACGCAGTATTTT. Protein: CASTRDSTDTQYF.

The sample holds a few counts of this clonotype. V gene TRBV11-2 combines with J gene TRBJ2-7, with D possibly matching TRBD1 (6 bases). CDR1 and CDR2 from the germline V gene are SGHAT and FQNNGV. The CDR3 length is 13 residues. Trimming pared 5 bases from V and 4 bases from J, leaving 12 bases between. The DNA of the CDR3 is TGTGCCAGCAGCCTCGGGACAATGTACGAGCAGTACTTC. Amino acids: CASSLGTMYEQYF.

The count of this clonotype is one. The V and J genes are TRBV15 and TRBJ2-6; TRBD1 matches 7 bases. CDR1 and CDR2 (germline): LNHNV, YYDKDF (reference sequence). V dropped 0 bases and J dropped 4; count of bases not matched to a gene: 0. The CDR3 length is 15 residues. The CDR3 is CATSREQGGANVLTF. CDR3 DNA sequence: TGTGCCACCAGCAGAGAACAGGGGGGGGCCAACGTCCTGACTTTC.

There are many counts of this clonotype. The chain joins TRBV11-3 to TRBJ2-1, with TRBD1 matching 10 bases. The CDR3 contains 15 residues. The germline gives CDR1 SGHNT, CDR2 YENEEA. V was pared by 6 bases and J by 1 base, with 3 bases of the junction left unmatched. CDR3 amino acids: CASSDRGPSYNEQFF. The CDR3 bases are TGTGCCAGCAGTGACAGGGGGCCATCCTACAATGAGCAGTTCTTC.

This clonotype was counted ten times or more. The rearrangement links TRBV11-2 to TRBJ2-1; no clear D. Per germline, CDR1 SGHAT and CDR2 FQNNGV. The V end lost 5 bases, the J end lost 7 bases, and 18 bases lay between the germline ends. There are 15 residues in the CDR3. CDR3 sequence reads: CASSPRFVGWNEQFF. CDR3 bases: TGTGCCAGCAGCCCCCGGTTCGTCGGATGGAATGAGCAGTTCTTC.

This clonotype was observed a few times. The genes are TRBV18 and TRBJ1-3; unclear D gene. There are 14 residues in the CDR3. V was pared by 8 bases and J by 0 bases, with 11 bases between. Germline V gene sequence: CDR1 KGHSH, CDR2 LQKENI. CDR3 loop: CASPPKDSGNTIYF. CDR3 sequence (DNA): TGTGCCAGCCCCCCCAAGGACTCTGGAAACACCATATATTTT.

The chain carries TRBV18 and TRBJ2-2; 12 nucleotides match TRBD1. The germline V gene encodes CDR1 KGHSH and CDR2 LQKENI. This CDR3 comprises 18 residues. V gave up 3 bases and J gave up 6 bases; unmatched junction bases: 11. The DNA for the CDR3 is TGTGCCAGCTCACCCCTGACCGGGACAGGGGGCGACGCCGGGGAGCTGTTTTTT. This translates into CASSPLTGTGGDAGELFF.

This clonotype was seen more than once but under ten times. This rearrangement joins TRBV19 to TRBJ2-6; D is possibly TRBD1 (5 bases). CDR1 LNHDA and CDR2 SQIVND come from the germline V gene (reference sequence). V was pared by 5 bases and J by 4 bases, with 12 bases between. The CDR3 has 15 amino acids. The CDR3 is CASSPGLVGANVLTF. The CDR3 region has the DNA TGTGCCAGTAGTCCAGGGCTTGTGGGGGCCAACGTCCTGACTTTC.

The CDR3 bases are TGTGCCAGCAGTGAAAACTCGGCCCCCGGACGTGAAAAACTGTTTTTT. Translating gives CASSENSAPGREKLFF. V and J are TRBV6-1 and TRBJ1-4; D gene unclear. Trimming shortened V by 2 bases and J by 7 bases, and 17 bases separated the two germline ends. The CDR3 runs to 16 residues. Germline values: CDR1 MNHNS, CDR2 SASEGT.